The sequence of this T cell receptor (beta chain) was determined in a study of blood T cell repertoires in COVID-19. Study details: The origin of the acute and convalescent COVID-19 samples was the United States, Italy and Spain. The cDNA or gDNA used as material had been derived from T cells, B-cell-depleted T cells, or PBMCs.

J was trimmed by 3 bases and V by 2 bases; bases with no gene match: 11. The CDR3 is 17 residues long. Germline CDR1 SGHRS, CDR2 YFSETQ. One Seattle source followed patients from active infection through their disease course. Original handling: Reference gene primer amplification yielded estimated nucleated cell counts. TCRdb's table, derived via immunoSEQ multiplex PCR, lists solely in-frame clones and lacks some. V and J calls and clone size are given by that table; D and trimming were obtained from the DNA. The table records some 160,000 clones, roughly 86% of them present only once. This clone was seen more than once but under ten times.

The specimen was peripheral blood. The chain recombines TRBV5-1 with TRBJ1-2, with TRBD1 identical over 9 bases. The sequence came from an elderly woman with COVID-19, enrolled during active disease. CDR3 bases: TGCGCCAGCAGCTTAGCCGGGACAGGGAAGATGGACTATGGCTACACCTTC. Protein sequence: CASSLAGTGKMDYGYTF.